This T cell receptor (beta chain) was retrieved from a study of blood T cell repertoires in COVID-19 (dated by TCRdb to 2020 to 2021). In terms of the full investigation: Samples covering the acute and convalescent phases of COVID-19 were provided by collaborators in the United States, Italy and Spain. The repertoires were released in a freely available public database intended as a resource for research on the immune response to SARS-CoV-2. Where available, HLA class I and class II types were taken from metadata supplied by the sample provider and were not determined by assay-based typing. Nearly every sample came with metadata listing a de-identified subject ID, COVID-19 status, age in years and sex. The prospective study material was composed of cDNA or gDNA derived from T cells, B-cell-depleted T cells, or PBMCs. Samples came from the ongoing ImmuneRACE study (first 160 participants) plus 1,254 subjects from 6 global collaborators. Deeply sampled blood TCRbeta repertoires from subjects exposed to, actively infected with, or recovered from COVID-19 were included in the dataset.

On the study overall, not on this receptor specifically: The quantity of clinical and demographic metadata differed by source and by participant and was supplied without curation.

Collaborating institutions collected whole blood in K2EDTA tubes following their own protocols. Collaborator samples were shipped for TCRbeta analysis as frozen whole blood, isolated PBMCs, or DNA extracted from either sample type. TCRbeta CDR3 regions were amplified from genomic DNA using the immunoSEQ Assay, a bias-controlled multiplex PCR. The authors' analysis ran thus. Nucleated cell counts per sample were estimated from amplification of reference gene primers within the assay. Sequence reads were collapsed and filtered to measure the absolute abundance of every unique TCRbeta CDR3 rearrangement. For each sample, productive Simpson clonality was calculated as the square root of Simpson's diversity index over productive rearrangements. What TCRdb holds here is the immuneACCESS table cut down to in-frame rearrangements. Part of the clones is not present; checked against another copy, under half of the missing clones reflect an unresolved V gene, and the others are unexplained. V and J calls and clone size are given by that table; D and trimming were obtained from the DNA. The sample table lists about 73,000 clones, about 84% of them with a count of one. In total, the top ten clones hold roughly 2% of the sample.

V sheds 2 bases and J sheds 0 bases, leaving 8 bases between their ends. The CDR1 and CDR2 encoded by the germline V gene are SGDLS and YYNGEE. Including the terminal cysteine and phenylalanine, the CDR3 comprises 15 residues. Only CDR3 DNA is held: 45 bases, read in frame from base 1. Worth noting for this clone: The target of this receptor is not known. Per-nucleotide qualities are absent, and no much larger clonotype sits a single base away.

In this chain, TRBV9 is recombined with TRBJ1-4; 5 matching bases give a weak D call of TRBD1. The sequence was collected from an older woman with acute or convalescent COVID-19. Sequenced sample: peripheral blood. The CDR3 region: CASSVGPATNEKLFF. The DNA is TGTGCCAGCAGCGTGGGGCCAGCAACTAATGAAAAACTGTTTTTT.